This TCR beta chain derives from a study of T cell repertoires in cytomegalovirus infection. TCRdb reanalysed the reads using MiXCR and keeps one entry per CDR3 protein. The table includes approximately 500,000 distinct CDR3 sequences, about 17% detected once. Germline V gene sequence: CDR1 SGHRS, CDR2 YFSETQ. V gave up 0 bases and J gave up 4 bases, with 19 bases separating them. CDR3 length: 17 amino acids. The sequenced sample was CD8+ T cells from PBMCs. V usage is TRBV5-1 and J usage is TRBJ1-1; TRBD1 might be the D (5 bases). This receptor was taken from a human donor in good health (CMV status not recorded). Some clones in this sample may be carry-over from other donors' samples. CDR3 DNA sequence: TGCGCCAGCAGCTTGGCCGGGTTGGGGGTAATAATCACTGAAGCTTTCTTT. Translation: CASSLAGLGVIITEAFF.